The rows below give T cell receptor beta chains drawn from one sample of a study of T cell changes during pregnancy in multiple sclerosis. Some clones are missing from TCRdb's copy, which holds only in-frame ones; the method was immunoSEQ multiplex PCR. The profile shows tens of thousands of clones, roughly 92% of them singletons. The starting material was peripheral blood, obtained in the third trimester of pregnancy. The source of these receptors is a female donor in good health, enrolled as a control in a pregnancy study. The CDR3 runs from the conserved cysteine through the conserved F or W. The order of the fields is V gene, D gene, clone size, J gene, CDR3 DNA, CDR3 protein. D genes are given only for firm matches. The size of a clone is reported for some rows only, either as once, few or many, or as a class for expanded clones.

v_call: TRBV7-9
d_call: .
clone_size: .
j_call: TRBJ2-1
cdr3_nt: TGTGCCAGCGAATACCTACCTGACAATGAGCAGTTCTTC
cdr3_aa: CASEYLPDNEQFF

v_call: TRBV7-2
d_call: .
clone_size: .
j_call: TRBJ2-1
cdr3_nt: TGTGCCAGCAGCTTAGGCCGGTACAATGAGCAGTTCTTC
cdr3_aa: CASSLGRYNEQFF

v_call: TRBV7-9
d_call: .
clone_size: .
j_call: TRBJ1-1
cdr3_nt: TGTGCCAGCAGCTTAGGCAGGGCAAACACTGAAGCTTTCTTT
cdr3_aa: CASSLGRANTEAFF

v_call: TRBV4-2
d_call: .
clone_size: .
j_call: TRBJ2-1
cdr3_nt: TGTGCCAGCAGCCAAGATCGGAGTATAAACAATGAGCAGTTCTTC
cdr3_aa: CASSQDRSINNEQFF

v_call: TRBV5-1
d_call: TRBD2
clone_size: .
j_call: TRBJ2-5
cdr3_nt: TGCGCCAGCAGCTTAACCACGGGAGGCACCGAAGAGACCCAGTACTTC
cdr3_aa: CASSLTTGGTEETQYF

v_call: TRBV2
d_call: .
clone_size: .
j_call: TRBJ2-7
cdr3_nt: TGTGCCAGCAGGAGCGGAGCGGGCTACGAGCAGTACTTC
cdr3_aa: CASRSGAGYEQYF

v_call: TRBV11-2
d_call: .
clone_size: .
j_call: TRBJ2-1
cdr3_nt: TGTGCCAGCAGCCCCCGTGACGGGAGCTCCTACAATGAGCAGTTCTTC
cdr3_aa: CASSPRDGSSYNEQFF

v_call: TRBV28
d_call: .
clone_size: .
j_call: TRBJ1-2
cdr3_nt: TGTGCCAGCAGTTTACTGAACTATGGCTACACCTTC
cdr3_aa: CASSLLNYGYTF

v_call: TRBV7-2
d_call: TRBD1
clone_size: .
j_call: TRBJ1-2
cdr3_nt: TGTGCCAGCAGCTTCAGCGCCGGGACAGGGGGTCGTGGCTACACCTTC
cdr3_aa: CASSFSAGTGGRGYTF

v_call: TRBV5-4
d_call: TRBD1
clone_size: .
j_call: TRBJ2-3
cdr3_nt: TGTGCCAGCAGCTCCCCTCAGGGGGTTGGAGATACGCAGTATTTT
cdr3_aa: CASSSPQGVGDTQYF

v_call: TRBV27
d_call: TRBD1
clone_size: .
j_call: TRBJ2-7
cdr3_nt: TGTGCCAGCAGTTGGGGACAGGGTGGCGAGCAGTACTTC
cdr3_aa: CASSWGQGGEQYF

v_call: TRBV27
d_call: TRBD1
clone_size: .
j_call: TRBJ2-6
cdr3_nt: TGTGCCAGCAGTTGGCAGGGGGCTGGGGCCAACGTCCTGACTTTC
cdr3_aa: CASSWQGAGANVLTF

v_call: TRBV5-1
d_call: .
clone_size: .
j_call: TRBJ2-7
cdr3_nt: TGCGCCAGCAGCCCCGGTGGGCAGGGTGAGCAGTACTTC
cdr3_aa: CASSPGGQGEQYF

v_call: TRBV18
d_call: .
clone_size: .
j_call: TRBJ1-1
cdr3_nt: TGTGCCAGCTCACCACCTCGGACAGATGAAGCTTTCTTT
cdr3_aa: CASSPPRTDEAFF

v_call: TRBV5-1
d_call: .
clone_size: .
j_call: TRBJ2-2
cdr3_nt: TGCGCCAGCAGCTTGGAGAGGGAGGCCGGGGAGCTGTTTTTT
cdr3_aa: CASSLEREAGELFF

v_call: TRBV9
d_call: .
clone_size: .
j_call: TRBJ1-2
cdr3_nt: TGTGCCAGCAGCCTTCTGGGACAAATTAACTATGGCTACACCTTC
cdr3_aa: CASSLLGQINYGYTF

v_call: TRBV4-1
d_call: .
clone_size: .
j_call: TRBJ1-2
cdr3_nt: TGCGCCAGCAGCCAAGTATTCCGCCGGGAACCAACTATGAGGGACACCTTC
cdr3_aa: CASSQVFRREPTMRDTF

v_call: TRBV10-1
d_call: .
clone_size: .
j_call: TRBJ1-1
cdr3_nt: TGCGCCAGCAGTGGGTCGGTGGCCTCAAATGGTGAAGCTTTCTTT
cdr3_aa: CASSGSVASNGEAFF

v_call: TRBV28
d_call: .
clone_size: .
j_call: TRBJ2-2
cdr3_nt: TGTGCCAGCGGAAGAGCAGGGGCGCGCACCGGGGAGCTGTTTTTT
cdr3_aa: CASGRAGARTGELFF

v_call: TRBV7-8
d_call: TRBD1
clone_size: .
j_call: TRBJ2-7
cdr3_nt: TGTGCCAGCAGCCTGGGACAGTTGGACGAGCAGTACTTC
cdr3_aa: CASSLGQLDEQYF

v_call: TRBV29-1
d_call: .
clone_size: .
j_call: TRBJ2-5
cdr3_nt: TGCAGCGTTGATTTGGCCTCAAACCAAGAGACCCAGTACTTC
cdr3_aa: CSVDLASNQETQYF

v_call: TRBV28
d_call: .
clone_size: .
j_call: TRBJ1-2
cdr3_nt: TGTGCCAGCAGTTTACCTTCGGGACTTCCCTATGGCTACACCTTC
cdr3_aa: CASSLPSGLPYGYTF

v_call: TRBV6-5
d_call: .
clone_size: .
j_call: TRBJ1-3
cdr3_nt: TGTGCCAGCAGTTCAGGGGCCGGAAACACCATATATTTT
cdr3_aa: CASSSGAGNTIYF

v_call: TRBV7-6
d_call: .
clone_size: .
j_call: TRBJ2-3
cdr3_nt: TGTGCCAGCAGCGAAAAGCCCTCCCTCCACACAGATACGCAGTATTTT
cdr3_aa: CASSEKPSLHTDTQYF

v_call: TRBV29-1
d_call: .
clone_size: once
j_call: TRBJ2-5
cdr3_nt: TGCAGCGCGGGACATTTGGGAGAGACCCAGTACTTC
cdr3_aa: CSAGHLGETQYF

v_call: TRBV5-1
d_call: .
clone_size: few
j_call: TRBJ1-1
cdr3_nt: TGCGCCAGCAGCCTGAAATCGGGAGAAGCTTTCTTT
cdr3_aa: CASSLKSGEAFF

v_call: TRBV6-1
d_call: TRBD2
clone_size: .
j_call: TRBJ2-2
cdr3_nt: TGTGCCAGCAGTGAAAACCTAGCGGGGGGTGCGAACACCGGGGAGCTGTTTTTT
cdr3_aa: CASSENLAGGANTGELFF

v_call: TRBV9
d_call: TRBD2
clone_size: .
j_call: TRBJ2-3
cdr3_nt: TGTGCCAGCAGCGTAGACGTCTCCAGCGGGAGGAAGGCAGATACGCAGTATTTT
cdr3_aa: CASSVDVSSGRKADTQYF

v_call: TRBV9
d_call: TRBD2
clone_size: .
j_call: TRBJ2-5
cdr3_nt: TGTGCCAGCAGCGTAGTTGGCGGGAGGTCCCAAGAGACCCAGTACTTC
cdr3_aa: CASSVVGGRSQETQYF

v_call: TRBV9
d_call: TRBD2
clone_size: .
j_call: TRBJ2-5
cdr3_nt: TGTGCCAGCAGCGTAGGGGGGGCTAGCGGGAGTGTGGAGACCCAGTACTTC
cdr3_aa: CASSVGGASGSVETQYF

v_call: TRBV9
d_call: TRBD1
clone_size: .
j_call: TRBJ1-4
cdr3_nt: TGTGCCAGCAGCGTAACAGGGGGCTCTGTAGGAGAAAAACTGTTTTTT
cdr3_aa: CASSVTGGSVGEKLFF

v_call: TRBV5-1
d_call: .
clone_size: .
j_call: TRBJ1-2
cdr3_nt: TGCGCCAGCAGCCCACCCTCGGGAGGAGGCTATGGCTACACCTTC
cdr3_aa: CASSPPSGGGYGYTF

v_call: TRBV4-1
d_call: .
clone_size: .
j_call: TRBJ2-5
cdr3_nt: TGCGCCAGCAGCCAAGAAGGCGGGCTCTCACACGACTTC
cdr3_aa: CASSQEGGLSHDF

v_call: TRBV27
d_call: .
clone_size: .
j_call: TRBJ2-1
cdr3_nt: TGTGCCAGCAGTTCCAGGTCCAGCGAGCAGTTCTTC
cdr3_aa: CASSSRSSEQFF

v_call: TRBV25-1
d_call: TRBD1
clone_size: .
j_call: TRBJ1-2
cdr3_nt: TGTGCCAGCAGTGAATTGGGGACAGGGGGCGGCGGCTACACCTTC
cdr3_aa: CASSELGTGGGGYTF

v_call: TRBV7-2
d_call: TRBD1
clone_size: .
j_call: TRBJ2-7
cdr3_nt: TGTGCCAGCAGCTTGGGACAGCAAACCTACGAGCAGTACTTC
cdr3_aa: CASSLGQQTYEQYF

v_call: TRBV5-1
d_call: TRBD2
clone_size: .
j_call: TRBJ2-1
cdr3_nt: TGCGCCAGCAGCTTGATAGCGGGAGCCAATGAGCAGTTCTTC
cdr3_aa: CASSLIAGANEQFF

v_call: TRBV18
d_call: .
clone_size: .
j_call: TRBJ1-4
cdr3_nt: TGTGCCAGCTCACTGAGCGGCGAAAAACTGTTTTTT
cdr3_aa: CASSLSGEKLFF

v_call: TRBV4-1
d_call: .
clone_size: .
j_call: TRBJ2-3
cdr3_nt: TGCGCCAGCAGCCAAGAAAGCCCGATCACAGATACGCAGTATTTT
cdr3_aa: CASSQESPITDTQYF

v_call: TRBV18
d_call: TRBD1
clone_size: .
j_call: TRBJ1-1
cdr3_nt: TGTGCCAGCTCAGCCGGACAGGTCACTGAAGCTTTCTTT
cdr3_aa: CASSAGQVTEAFF

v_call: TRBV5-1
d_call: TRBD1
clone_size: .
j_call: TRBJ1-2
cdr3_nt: TGCGCCAGCAGTCGGACCGCCCCGGGACAGGGTTCTTTTTTTAACTATGGCTACACCTTC
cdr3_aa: CASSRTAPGQGSFFNYGYTF

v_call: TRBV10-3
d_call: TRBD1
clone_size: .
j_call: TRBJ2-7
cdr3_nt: TGTGCCGGAATGGATCCGGGACAGGGGTCCTACGAGCAGTACTTC
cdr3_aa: CAGMDPGQGSYEQYF

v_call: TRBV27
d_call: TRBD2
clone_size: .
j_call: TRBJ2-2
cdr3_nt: TGTGCCAGCAGTTTAGCGGGAGGCACCGGGGAGCTGTTTTTT
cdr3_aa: CASSLAGGTGELFF

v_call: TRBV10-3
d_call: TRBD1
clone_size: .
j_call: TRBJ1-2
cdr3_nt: TGTGCCATCAACCCGACAGGGGACCTCAACTATGGCTACACCTTC
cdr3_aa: CAINPTGDLNYGYTF

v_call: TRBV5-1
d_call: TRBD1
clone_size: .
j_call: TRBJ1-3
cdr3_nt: TGCGCCAGCAGCATGCCGGGACAGGGGGCGCCCGGAAACACCATATATTTT
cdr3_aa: CASSMPGQGAPGNTIYF